Below, 13 T cell receptor beta chains from the same sample are listed, as sequenced in a study of T cell responses to AZD1222 COVID-19 vaccine. The assay was immunoSEQ multiplex PCR, and TCRdb's table has in-frame clones only and misses some. The sample holds over 85,000 clones, around 90% seen once. Source: peripheral blood, taken on day 0 of AZD1222 vaccination. The receptors originated from an adult in good health.

V is TRBV19 and J is TRBJ2-2; 8 nucleotides line up with TRBD2. The germline V gene encodes CDR1 LNHDA and CDR2 SQIVND (reference sequence). J gave up 4 bases and V 1 base, and 2 bases lay outside the gene matches. CDR3 length equals 15 residues. The CDR3 bases are TGTGCCAGTAGTATAGCCCTAGCGGGCACCGGGGAGCTGTTTTTT. This codes for CASSIALAGTGELFF.

This clone was seen once. The chain couples TRBV11-2 to TRBJ1-3, with D uncertain. There are 15 residues in the CDR3. The V end lost 8 bases, the J end lost 0 bases, and 14 bases lay between the germline ends. Germline CDR1 and CDR2: SGHAT and FQNNGV. Here the CDR3 DNA reads TGTGCCAGCGGATTCGTAGGGTTCTCTGGAAACACCATATATTTT. As protein: CASGFVGFSGNTIYF.

The chain carries TRBV12-2 and TRBJ2-3; the table assigns TRBD1, which was not confirmed against the DNA. TRBV12-2 is classified as a pseudogene. The CDR3 is 14 residues long. The CDR3 sequence is CASRLVTGADTQYF. The CDR3 nucleotides are TGTGCAAGTCGCTTAGTGACAGGGGCAGATACGCAGTATTTT.

This clone was detected only a few times. The chain is built from TRBV11-3 and TRBJ2-1; the D gene could be TRBD1 or TRBD2 (6 bases each). Germline V gives CDR1 SGHNT, CDR2 YENEEA. V lost 5 bases and J 7 bases, leaving 18 bases between the germline ends. The length of the CDR3 is 15 residues. DNA for the CDR3: TGTGCCAGCAGCCCCCGACGTTCGGGGGCTAATGAGCAGTTCTTC. Protein sequence: CASSPRRSGANEQFF. The full variable domain, completed using reference TRBV11-3 and TRBJ2-1, is EAGVVQSPRYKIIEKKQPVAFWCNPISGHNTLYWYLQNLGQGPELLIRYENEEAVDDSQLPKDRFSAERLKGVDSTLKIQPAELGDSAVYLCASSPRRSGANEQFFGPGTRLTVL.

The rearrangement joins TRBV5-4 to TRBJ1-4; D remains unclear. Germline assignment: CDR1 SGHNT and CDR2 YYREEE (reference sequence). V dropped 4 bases and J dropped 7 bases, with 20 bases sitting between them. CDR3 length: 16 residues. The CDR3 region is CASSLGQVHTPEKLFF. CDR3 coding DNA: TGTGCCAGCAGCCTGGGCCAGGTCCACACCCCTGAAAAACTGTTTTTT.

The V and J genes are TRBV4-1 and TRBJ1-1; 11 bases fit TRBD1. With 3 bases clipped from V and 3 bases from J, the junction kept 6 bases outside the gene matches. Germline CDR1 is MGHRA and CDR2 is YSYEKL. There are 16 residues in the CDR3. The CDR3 spells CASSHPGQGVDTEAFF. The CDR3 coding sequence is TGCGCCAGCAGCCACCCGGGACAGGGGGTCGACACTGAAGCTTTCTTT.

This sequence joins TRBV4-2 and TRBJ1-2; the match to TRBD1 covers 9 bases. The CDR3 is 17 amino acids. Germline CDR1 LGHNA, CDR2 YNFKEQ. J gave up 7 bases and V 0 bases, and 12 bases lay outside the gene matches. The CDR3 spells CASSQDRRDRGMVGYTF. CDR3 in DNA: TGTGCCAGCAGCCAAGATCGTAGAGACAGGGGGATGGTTGGCTACACCTTC.

The chain uses TRBV2 and TRBJ1-2; 7 nucleotides line up with TRBD1. V shed 6 bases and J 2 bases; nucleotides not matched to a gene: 9. The length of the CDR3 is 15 residues. Germline CDR1 is SNHLY and CDR2 is FYNNEI. DNA for the CDR3: TGTGCCAGCAGCCGAGAAGGGGGCCCGAACTATGGCTACACCTTC. Amino acids: CASSREGGPNYGYTF.

This sequence joins TRBV7-9 and TRBJ2-7; no definite D call. Germline CDR1 reads SEHNR; CDR2 reads FQNEAQ (reference sequence). The CDR3 runs 13 residues. Trimming took off 3 bases at V and 6 bases at J, with 12 bases between the two ends. The CDR3 sequence: CASSFSPPGEQYF. As DNA, the CDR3 is TGTGCCAGCAGCTTTTCCCCTCCGGGCGAGCAGTACTTC.

The V and J genes are TRBV3-1 (or the pseudogene TRBV3-2) and TRBJ2-7; a weak D match, TRBD2 (7 bases). Trimming took 0 bases from V and 3 from J, leaving 12 bases between them. The CDR3 loop spans 15 amino acids. From germline, CDR1 is LGHDT and CDR2 YNNKEL (reference sequence). CDR3: CASSQEGGRSYEQYF. DNA for the CDR3: TGTGCCAGCAGCCAAGAGGGGGGGCGAAGCTACGAGCAGTACTTC.

V and J are TRBV11-1 and TRBJ2-1; a weak D match, TRBD2 (8 bases). The length of the CDR3 is 16 residues. Germline lookup yields CDR1 SGHAT and CDR2 FQDESV (reference sequence). Between the trimmed V and J ends, which lost 5 bases and 3 bases, there was a span of 17 bases. The CDR3 protein is CASSPGGLGIYNEQFF. The CDR3 bases are TGTGCCAGCAGCCCAGGGGGACTAGGGATCTACAATGAGCAGTTCTTC.

This clone was seen only once. The chain joins TRBV6-5 to TRBJ2-7; D tentatively reads TRBD1 or TRBD2 (5 bases each). The CDR3 is 15 residues long. The V end was cut by 6 bases, the J end by 5 bases, with 20 bases between. Germline assignment: CDR1 MNHEY and CDR2 SVGAGI. This CDR3 reads CASRSGPEPPNEQYF. CDR3 nucleotide sequence: TGTGCCAGCAGGTCGGGGCCGGAACCGCCGAACGAGCAGTACTTC.

CDR3 sequence reads: CASSPSRDRQPQHF. The CDR3 DNA reads TGTGCCAGTAGTCCCTCCAGGGACCGCCAGCCCCAGCATTTT. The chain uses TRBV19 and TRBJ1-5; possible D gene TRBD1, 5 bases. The V and J ends lost 5 bases and 7 bases respectively, with 15 bases between them. The CDR3 totals 14 residues. The germline gives CDR1 LNHDA, CDR2 SQIVND (reference sequence).